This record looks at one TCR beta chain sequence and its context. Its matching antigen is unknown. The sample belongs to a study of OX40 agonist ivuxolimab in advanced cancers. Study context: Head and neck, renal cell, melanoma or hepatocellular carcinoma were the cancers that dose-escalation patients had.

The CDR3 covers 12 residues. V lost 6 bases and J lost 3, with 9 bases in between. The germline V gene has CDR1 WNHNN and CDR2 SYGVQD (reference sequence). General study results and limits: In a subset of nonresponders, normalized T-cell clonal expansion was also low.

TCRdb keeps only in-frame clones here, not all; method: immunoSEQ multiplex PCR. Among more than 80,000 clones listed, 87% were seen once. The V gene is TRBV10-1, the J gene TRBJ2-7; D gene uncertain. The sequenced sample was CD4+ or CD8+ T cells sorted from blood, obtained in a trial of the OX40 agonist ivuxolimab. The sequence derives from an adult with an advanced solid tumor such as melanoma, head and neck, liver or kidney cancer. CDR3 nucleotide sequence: TGCGCCAGCAGGGGTTCAGGCTACGAGCAGTACTTC. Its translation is CASRGSGYEQYF.